The entry below gives a single TCR beta chain sequence along with its context. This entry comes from a study of T cell changes during pregnancy in multiple sclerosis. Produced via immunoSEQ multiplex PCR; TCRdb's table is partial and in-frame only. Of 35,000 or so clones detected, 89% appear once; the ten largest clones hold roughly 10%. Germline V gene lookup returns CDR1 MNHNS and CDR2 SASEGT. V was cut by 4 bases and J by 0 bases, with 16 bases left in between. This CDR3 is 17 amino acids long. The specimen comprised CD8+ T cells from peripheral blood mononuclear cells, sampled in the third trimester of pregnancy. The genes are TRBV6-1 and TRBJ1-3, with D tentatively TRBD1 (5 bases). The receptor comes from a female donor with multiple sclerosis, enrolled in a pregnancy study. The chain's CDR3 is CASSGTRVQDSGNTIYF. As DNA, the CDR3 is TGTGCCAGCAGTGGGACCAGGGTCCAAGACTCTGGAAACACCATATATTTT.